These 30 T cell receptor beta chains originate from one sample sequenced in a study of Ad26.COV2.S vaccination and SARS-CoV-2 variants. Here immunoSEQ multiplex PCR was the method, and the copy in TCRdb shows in-frame clones only, minus some. The table lists more than 300,000 clones, 85% to 90% of them singletons, with roughly 2.1% in the top ten. Treatment described: 15 to 20 received Ad26.COV2.S at low or high dose, single or two shots; about 5 received placebo; per-sample allocation not given. The samples date from day 63 after the first vaccine or placebo injection. This specimen was peripheral blood, taken in a trial of Ad26.COV2.S vaccine versus placebo. All receptors come from a person between 18 and 65 years old who received the Ad26.COV2.S COVID-19 vaccine or a placebo.

This rearrangement joins TRBV10-3 to TRBJ2-3; the D gene is possibly TRBD2 (7 bases). Germline CDR1 is ENHRY and CDR2 is SYGVKD. The CDR3 is 15 residues long. Trimming shortened V by 6 bases and J by 0 bases, and 13 bases separated the two germline ends. The CDR3 bases are TGTGCCATCAGGGGGGGGGCAGTGAGCACAGATACGCAGTATTTT. It specifies CAIRGGAVSTDTQYF.

This clone was recorded once. V gene TRBV2 combines with J gene TRBJ2-5; perhaps D is TRBD1 or TRBD2 (5 bases each). V was shortened by 1 base and J by 4 bases, with 19 bases between the two germline ends. The CDR3 extends over 17 amino acids. Germline CDR1 reads SNHLY; CDR2 reads FYNNEI. CDR3 sequence reads: CASSEDDGTVGGETQYF. The CDR3 nucleotides are TGTGCCAGCAGTGAAGATGACGGGACGGTCGGAGGAGAGACCCAGTACTTC. The complete variable domain, with remaining parts taken from reference TRBV2 and TRBJ2-5, reads EPEVTQTPSHQVTQMGQEVILRCVPISNHLYFYWYRQILGQKVEFLVSFYNNEISEKSEIFDDQFSVERPDGSNFTLKIRSTKLEDSAMYFCASSEDDGTVGGETQYFGPGTRLLVL.

The chain links TRBV7-2 to TRBJ1-6; 7 bases line up with TRBD1. Germline CDR1 is SGHTA and CDR2 is FQGNSA. V was clipped by 1 base and J by 7 bases; unmatched bases: 10. This CDR3 is 17 amino acids long. CDR3 DNA sequence: TGTGCCAGCAGCTTAGATGTGAGGACAGGCCACAATTCACCCCTCCACTTT. Its protein product is CASSLDVRTGHNSPLHF.

The chain joins TRBV19 to TRBJ1-6; a weak D match, TRBD1 (6 bases). The V end lost 4 bases, the J end lost 7 bases, and 14 bases lay between the germline ends. The CDR3 covers 15 residues. CDR1 and CDR2 from the germline V gene are LNHDA and SQIVND (reference sequence). The CDR3 here is CASSTDDRFNSPLHF. As DNA, the CDR3 is TGTGCCAGTAGTACCGATGACAGGTTCAATTCACCCCTCCACTTT.

The V call is TRBV3-1 (or the pseudogene TRBV3-2), the J call TRBJ1-3, with D perhaps matching TRBD1 (6 bases). Germline V lookup: CDR1 LGHDT, CDR2 YNNKEL (reference sequence). The germline V and J ends were trimmed by 1 base and 4 bases, with 14 bases remaining between them. The CDR3 totals 16 residues. CDR3 sequence (DNA): TGTGCCAGCAGCCAAGGCTCAGGGGCGAACGGAAACACCATATATTTT. Translating gives CASSQGSGANGNTIYF.

The J gene is TRBJ1-1, the V gene TRBV12-3 or TRBV12-4; no definite D call. The CDR3 loop spans 13 amino acids. With 7 bases removed from V and 0 bases from J, the gap between germline ends came to 9 bases. The CDR3 loop reads CASNLRMNTEAFF. The CDR3 coding sequence is TGTGCCAGCAATTTGCGGATGAACACTGAAGCTTTCTTT.

The CDR3 DNA is TGTGCCACCAGCACGAACACCGGGGAGCTGTTTTTT. It is translated as CATSTNTGELFF. The chain joins TRBV15 to TRBJ2-2; D is ambiguous. The V gene lost 4 bases and the J gene lost 0 bases, with 0 bases spanning the gap. CDR3 length: 12 residues. From germline, CDR1 is LNHNV and CDR2 YYDKDF (reference sequence).

V is TRBV6-2 or TRBV6-3 and J is TRBJ1-5; D remains unclear. V was trimmed by 5 bases and J by 3 bases, leaving 11 bases between them. In germline, CDR1 is MNHEY, CDR2 SVGEGT. The CDR3 is 14 amino acids. CDR3 DNA: TGTGCCAGCAGTAGAGCCGGGCACAATCAGCCCCAGCATTTT. This gives the protein CASSRAGHNQPQHF.

With respect to this clone: The sample holds other DNA sequences that translate to the same CDR3. The chain combines TRBV6-5 with TRBJ2-5, with D perhaps TRBD2 (5 bases). This CDR3 region has 14 residues. Germline V gene lookup returns CDR1 MNHEY and CDR2 SVGAGI. Trimming removed 0 bases at V and 1 base at J, with 6 bases between. This chain's CDR3 is CASSYSRAQETQYF. Here the CDR3 DNA reads TGTGCCAGCAGTTACTCGAGGGCCCAAGAGACCCAGTACTTC.

The chain joins TRBV6-5 to TRBJ1-2, with D uncertain. Trimming removed 8 bases from V and 4 bases from J, with 17 bases in between. Germline V gene sequence: CDR1 MNHEY, CDR2 SVGAGI. This CDR3 is built from 14 residues. The CDR3 nucleotides read TGTGCCAGCGGACCTCTCGACCAACTCTATGGCTACACCTTC. Its translation: CASGPLDQLYGYTF.

The V call is TRBV4-3, the J call TRBJ2-7; weak D call: TRBD2 (5 bases). CDR1 and CDR2 (germline): LGHNA, YSLEER. Trimming removed 4 bases from V and 3 bases from J, with 10 bases in between. The CDR3 contains 13 residues. DNA for the CDR3: TGCGCCAGCAGCCCCCGGGGAGACTACGAGCAGTACTTC. Translation: CASSPRGDYEQYF.

This chain's CDR3 is CASRKGDTEAFF. Written as DNA, the CDR3 is TGTGCCAGCCGAAAGGGGGACACTGAAGCTTTCTTT. This chain connects TRBV18 to TRBJ1-1; TRBD1 might be the D (6 bases). Germline V gives CDR1 KGHSH, CDR2 LQKENI. The CDR3 runs 12 residues. V was clipped by 8 bases and J by 3 bases, with 10 bases between them.

The rearrangement joins TRBV5-6 to TRBJ2-7; the D gene is possibly TRBD2 (5 bases). The CDR3 runs to 13 residues. Germline CDR1 reads SGHDT; CDR2 reads YYEEEE. The ends were cut back, 0 bases at V and 3 bases at J, with 7 bases in the middle. The CDR3 sequence: CASSLGLIYEQYF. In nucleotides, the CDR3 is TGTGCCAGCAGCTTGGGACTAATCTACGAGCAGTACTTC.

The chain links TRBV6-2 or TRBV6-3 to TRBJ2-5; 8 positions match TRBD2. CDR1 is MNHEY and CDR2 is SVGEGT in the germline V gene. This CDR3 comprises 18 residues. V lost 2 bases and J lost 1; bases outside the gene matches: 12. As DNA, the CDR3 is TGTGCCAGCAGTTACCACCCCGACAGCGGGGGCTCCCAAGAGACCCAGTACTTC. Its translation is CASSYHPDSGGSQETQYF.

The chain combines TRBV6-5 with TRBJ1-4, with D possibly being TRBD1 (5 bases). Germline values: CDR1 MNHEY, CDR2 SVGAGI. Between the trimmed V and J ends, which lost 8 bases and 7 bases, there was a span of 17 bases. The CDR3 length is 14 residues. The CDR3 reads CASLEQESAEKLFF. The CDR3 DNA sequence: TGTGCCAGCTTAGAACAGGAAAGTGCTGAAAAACTGTTTTTT.

The chain has TRBV27 and TRBJ2-7; D uncertain. This CDR3 is built from 14 residues. V was cut by 0 bases and J by 9 bases, with 15 bases left in between. Germline V gene lookup returns CDR1 MNHEY and CDR2 SMNVEV (reference sequence). The CDR3 region is CASSLSWRQVGQYF. CDR3 DNA sequence: TGTGCCAGCAGTTTATCGTGGCGGCAGGTTGGGCAGTACTTC.

The chain couples TRBV19 to TRBJ1-1; 11 bases are shared with TRBD1. Unmatched junction bases numbered 4, after V lost 6 bases and J lost 4 bases. There are 14 residues in the CDR3. In germline, CDR1 is LNHDA, CDR2 SQIVND (reference sequence). The CDR3 is CASRDRGPSTEAFF. The CDR3 DNA follows: TGTGCCAGTAGGGACAGGGGGCCCTCCACTGAAGCTTTCTTT. The variable domain in full, with the rest retrieved from reference TRBV19 and TRBJ1-1, is DGGITQSPKYLFRKEGQNVTLSCEQNLNHDAMYWYRQDPGQGLRLIYYSQIVNDFQKGDIAEGYSVSREKKESFPLTVTSAQKNPTAFYLCASRDRGPSTEAFFGQGTRLTVV.

This rearrangement joins TRBV5-7 to TRBJ1-2; D uncertain. TRBV5-7 is reported as an ORF; its role is uncertain. This CDR3 is built from 15 residues. Trimming took 2 bases from V and 4 from J, leaving 15 bases between them. CDR3 protein: CASSFTDSGAYGYTF. DNA for the CDR3: TGTGCCAGCAGCTTTACCGATTCAGGCGCCTATGGCTACACCTTC.

J is TRBJ2-4 and V is TRBV6-5, with 7 positions matching TRBD1. V gave up 4 bases and J gave up 0 bases; unmatched junction bases: 6. The CDR3 is 16 amino acids. Germline CDR1 is MNHEY and CDR2 is SVGAGI. CDR3: CASSSGQTLAKNIQYF. CDR3 nucleotides: TGTGCCAGCAGTTCGGGACAGACCTTAGCCAAAAACATTCAGTACTTC.

The genes are TRBV19 and TRBJ2-1; 7 bases agree with TRBD2. The CDR3 sequence is 16 residues long. V was pared by 0 bases and J by 4 bases, with 6 bases of the junction left unmatched. Per the germline V gene, CDR1 is LNHDA and CDR2 is SQIVND (reference sequence). CDR3 sequence (DNA): TGTGCCAGTAGTATAGAGGGCGGGGGAGTTTACAATGAGCAGTTCTTC. It codes for CASSIEGGGVYNEQFF.

This chain links TRBV3-1 (or the pseudogene TRBV3-2) with TRBJ1-1; no definite D call. V lost 3 bases and J 4 bases, leaving 3 bases between the germline ends. The germline CDR1 and CDR2 sequences are LGHDT and YNNKEL (reference sequence). The CDR3 loop spans 11 amino acids. CDR3 DNA sequence: TGTGCCAGCAGCCAGGGCACTGAAGCTTTCTTT. Residues: CASSQGTEAFF.

V is TRBV30 and J is TRBJ2-7; D is possibly TRBD1 (7 bases). V was cut by 1 base and J by 7 bases, with 14 bases left in between. This CDR3 comprises 13 residues. Looked up from germline, CDR1 is GTSNPN and CDR2 is SVGIG (reference sequence). CDR3 sequence reads: CAWSEGQGGEQYF. DNA for the CDR3: TGTGCCTGGAGTGAAGGGCAGGGGGGTGAGCAGTACTTC.

V gene TRBV6-5 combines with J gene TRBJ1-1; D remains unclear. The V gene's germline CDR1 is MNHEY and CDR2 SVGAGI. This CDR3 region has 13 residues. V lost 10 bases, J lost 7 bases, and 19 bases lay in between. CDR3 nucleotides: TGTGCCACCGCGACGTGGGTAGAAGGTGAAGCTTTCTTT. Amino acid sequence: CATATWVEGEAFF.

This clone was recorded only once. V gene TRBV7-2 combines with J gene TRBJ1-2, with D possibly TRBD1 on 5 matching bases. Germline lookup yields CDR1 SGHTA and CDR2 FQGNSA. V dropped 3 bases and J dropped 2 bases, with 13 bases sitting between them. The CDR3 runs 15 residues. The DNA of the CDR3 is TGTGCCAGCAGCTTGGGGGGGAAGCACAACTATGGCTACACCTTC. This translates into CASSLGGKHNYGYTF.

The chain recombines TRBV6-2 or TRBV6-3 with TRBJ1-5; TRBD1 agrees at 8 bases. The CDR3 loop spans 14 amino acids. V lost 5 bases and J lost 3; bases outside the gene matches: 3. Per germline, CDR1 MNHEY and CDR2 SVGEGT. The CDR3 spells CASSRGQANQPQHF. The CDR3 DNA reads TGTGCCAGCAGTCGGGGACAGGCCAATCAGCCCCAGCATTTT.

The gene calls are TRBV27 and TRBJ1-1, with D possibly TRBD1 on 5 matching bases. CDR3 length equals 14 residues. Germline assignment: CDR1 MNHEY and CDR2 SMNVEV (reference sequence). V gave up 8 bases and J gave up 2 bases, with 15 bases separating them. In DNA, the CDR3 is TGTGCCAGCCGCCCTGGGGGACCCAACACTGAAGCTTTCTTT. The encoded protein is CASRPGGPNTEAFF.

V is TRBV12-3 or TRBV12-4 and J is TRBJ2-1; D is unresolved. With 8 bases removed from V and 2 bases from J, the gap between germline ends came to 10 bases. This CDR3 is built from 13 residues. The CDR3 sequence: CASLASPYNEQFF. The CDR3 DNA sequence: TGTGCCAGCCTTGCTTCTCCCTACAATGAGCAGTTCTTC.

The V and J genes are TRBV9 and TRBJ1-5, with a weak D call TRBD1 (5 bases). The CDR3 spans 16 residues. V was pared by 0 bases and J by 2 bases, with 12 bases between. Germline V gene data show CDR1 as SGDLS and CDR2 as YYNGEE. CDR3 amino acids: CASSVVGGICNQPQHF. The CDR3 DNA reads TGTGCCAGCAGCGTAGTTGGGGGAATTTGCAATCAGCCCCAGCATTTT.

The chain is built from TRBV5-1 and TRBJ2-7; D possibly corresponds to TRBD1 (6 bases). The CDR3 extends over 16 amino acids. Per the germline V gene, CDR1 is SGHRS and CDR2 is YFSETQ. V lost 3 bases and J lost 4, with 20 bases in between. In nucleotides, the CDR3 is TGCGCCAGCAGCTCTCTACCCGCTAAACAGGGATACGAGCAGTACTTC. Amino acid sequence: CASSSLPAKQGYEQYF.

V gene TRBV3-1 (or the pseudogene TRBV3-2) combines with J gene TRBJ1-5; D perhaps matches TRBD1 (5 bases). V was pared by 4 bases and J by 2 bases, with 9 bases between. The CDR3 is 14 residues long. CDR1 and CDR2 from the germline V gene are LGHDT and YNNKEL (reference sequence). The CDR3 loop is CASSRRGGNQPQHF. In DNA, the CDR3 is TGTGCCAGCAGCCGCCGGGGGGGCAATCAGCCCCAGCATTTT.